This T cell receptor beta chain emerged from a study of shared clonotypes between healthy human individuals. Naive CD8 cells lacked CD45RO, underwent positive selection for CCR7 and left out terminally differentiated effector memory CD45RA+ cells. Germline loops: CDR1 SGHTS, CDR2 YDEGEE. The V and J ends lost 0 bases and 6 bases respectively, with 7 bases between them. The CDR3 extends over 12 amino acids. Some clones are missing from TCRdb's copy, which holds only in-frame ones; the method was immunoSEQ multiplex PCR. Seen here are approximately 2,000,000 clones, about 94% observed once, and the top ten hold around 1.7%.

The source of this sequence is a man aged 18 to 29 in good health. Some clones in this sample may be carry-over from other donors' samples. The specimen sequenced was naive CD8+ T cells from PBMCs. The chain employs TRBV5-8 and TRBJ2-7; D ambiguous. CDR3 residues: CASSLGFSEQYF. The CDR3, as DNA: TGTGCCAGCAGCTTGGGGTTCTCCGAGCAGTACTTC.